This TCR beta chain was captured by sequencing in a study of blood T cell repertoires in COVID-19. Overall study context: Researchers got acute and convalescent COVID-19 samples from the United States, Italy and Spain. T cells, B-cell-depleted T cells, or PBMCs provided the cDNA or gDNA that served as material.

As processed by the authors: Amplification with reference gene primers provided the estimates of nucleated cell counts. Libraries were prepared by immunoSEQ multiplex PCR; TCRdb keeps only in-frame clonotypes and omits some of them. V and J calls plus clone size are reproduced from that table; the DNA served to infer D and trimming. The sample has tens of thousands of clones; roughly 80% are singletons. Germline V gene lookup returns CDR1 LGHNA and CDR2 YSLEER. V dropped 0 bases and J dropped 5; count of bases not matched to a gene: 9. The CDR3 consists of 17 residues. The origin of this receptor is a woman aged 55-69 years with acute or convalescent COVID-19. This chain uses TRBV4-3 with TRBJ2-1; 8 positions agree with TRBD2. The source material was peripheral blood. This CDR3 is CASSQDIGTRINNEQFF. CDR3 bases: TGCGCCAGCAGCCAAGATATAGGGACTAGGATAAACAATGAGCAGTTCTTC.